The entry below describes one T cell receptor beta chain. This sample is part of a study of control samples from healthy donors and cancer patients. The table came from immunoSEQ multiplex PCR; TCRdb's copy has only in-frame clones and leaves some out. The table includes about 6,700 clones, roughly three quarters detected once. The specimen was formalin-fixed, paraffin-embedded tissue. This TCR came from a male donor with melanoma.

This CDR3 reads CASSEGRTVAQPQHF. CDR3 sequence (DNA): TGTGCCAGCAGTGAGGGACGGACAGTGGCGCAGCCCCAGCATTTT. The V gene is TRBV6-1, the J gene TRBJ1-5; the D gene is possibly TRBD1 (6 bases). In germline, CDR1 is MNHNS, CDR2 SASEGT. V was shortened by 3 bases and J by 7 bases, with 16 bases between the two germline ends. The CDR3 is made up of 15 amino acids.